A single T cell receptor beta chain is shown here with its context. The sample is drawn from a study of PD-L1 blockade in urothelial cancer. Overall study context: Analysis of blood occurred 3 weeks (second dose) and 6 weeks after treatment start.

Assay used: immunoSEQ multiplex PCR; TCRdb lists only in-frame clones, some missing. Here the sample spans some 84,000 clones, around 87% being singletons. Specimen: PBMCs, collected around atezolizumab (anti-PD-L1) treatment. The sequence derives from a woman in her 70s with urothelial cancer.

CDR3 sequence reads: CASSFTTGGLEAFF. The CDR3 bases are TGTGCCAGCAGTTTCACGACAGGGGGCCTTGAAGCTTTCTTT. The chain carries TRBV6-5 and TRBJ1-1; 10 bases map to TRBD1. Germline assignment: CDR1 MNHEY and CDR2 SVGAGI. The CDR3 consists of 14 residues. Germline trimming cut 4 bases from V and 7 bases from J; bases unmatched to any gene: 6.